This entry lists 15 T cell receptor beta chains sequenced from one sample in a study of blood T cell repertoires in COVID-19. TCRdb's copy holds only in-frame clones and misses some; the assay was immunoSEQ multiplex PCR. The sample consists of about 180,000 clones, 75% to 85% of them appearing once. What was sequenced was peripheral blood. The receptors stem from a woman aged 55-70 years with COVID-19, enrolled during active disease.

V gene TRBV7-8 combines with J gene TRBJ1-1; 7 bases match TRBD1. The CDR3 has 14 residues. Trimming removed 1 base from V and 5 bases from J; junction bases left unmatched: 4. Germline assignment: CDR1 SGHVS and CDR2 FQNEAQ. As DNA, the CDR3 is TGTGCCAGCAGCTTAGGAGACAGGGATACTGAAGCTTTCTTT. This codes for CASSLGDRDTEAFF. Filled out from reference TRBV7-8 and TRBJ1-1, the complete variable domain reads GAGVSQSPRYKVAKRGQDVALRCDPISGHVSLFWYQQALGQGPEFLTYFQNEAQLDKSGLPSDRFFAERPEGSVSTLKIQRTQQEDSAVYLCASSLGDRDTEAFFGQGTRLTVV.

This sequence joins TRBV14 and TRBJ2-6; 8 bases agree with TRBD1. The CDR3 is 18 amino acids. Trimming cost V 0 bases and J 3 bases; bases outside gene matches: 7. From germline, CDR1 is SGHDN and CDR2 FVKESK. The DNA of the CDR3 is TGTGCCAGCAGCCAAGATTGGACAGGGAGAGGTGGGGCCAACGTCCTGACTTTC. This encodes CASSQDWTGRGGANVLTF.

The CDR3 DNA is TGTGCCAGCAGCCAAGATGCGGGAGGGCCCTACGAGCAGTACTTC. This encodes CASSQDAGGPYEQYF. The chain couples TRBV3-1 (or the pseudogene TRBV3-2) to TRBJ2-7; 9 positions match TRBD2. Germline lookup yields CDR1 LGHDT and CDR2 YNNKEL (reference sequence). The J segment lost 2 bases and the V segment lost 0 bases, leaving 2 bases of the junction unmatched. The length of the CDR3 is 15 residues.

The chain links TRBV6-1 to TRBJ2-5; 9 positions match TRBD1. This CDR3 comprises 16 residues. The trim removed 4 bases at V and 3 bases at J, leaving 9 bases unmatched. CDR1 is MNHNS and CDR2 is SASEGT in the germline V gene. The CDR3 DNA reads TGTGCCAGCAGTGGACCAGGGACAGGGAACAAAGAGACCCAGTACTTC. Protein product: CASSGPGTGNKETQYF.

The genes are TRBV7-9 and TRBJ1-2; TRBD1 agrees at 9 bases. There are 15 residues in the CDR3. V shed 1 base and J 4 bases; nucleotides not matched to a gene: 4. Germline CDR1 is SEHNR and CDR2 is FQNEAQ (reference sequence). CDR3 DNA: TGTGCCAGCAGCTTAGGACAGGGGGGACTCTATGGCTACACCTTC. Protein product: CASSLGQGGLYGYTF.

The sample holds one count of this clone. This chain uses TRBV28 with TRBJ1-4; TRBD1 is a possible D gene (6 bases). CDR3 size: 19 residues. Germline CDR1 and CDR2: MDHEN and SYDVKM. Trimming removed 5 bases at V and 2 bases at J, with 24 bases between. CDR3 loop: CASSAWTGSGGATNEKLFF. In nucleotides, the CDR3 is TGTGCCAGCAGTGCATGGACTGGTTCGGGGGGGGCTACTAATGAAAAACTGTTTTTT.

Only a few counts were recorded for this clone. CDR3 bases: TGTGCCAGCACCGACGACAGGGCCTTTTCCGGGGAGCTGTTTTTT. Encoded protein: CASTDDRAFSGELFF. The chain recombines TRBV11-1 with TRBJ2-2, with 7 positions matching TRBD1. The V and J ends lost 7 bases and 6 bases, in that order; junction bases with no gene match: 11. Germline V lookup: CDR1 SGHAT, CDR2 FQDESV (reference sequence). The CDR3 spans 15 residues.

The CDR3 coding sequence is TGTGCCATCAAGACCGGGACAGGAAACACCGGGGAGCTGTTTTTT. Its translation is CAIKTGTGNTGELFF. V is TRBV10-3 and J is TRBJ2-2, with 8 bases fitting TRBD1. V shed 7 bases and J 2 bases; nucleotides not matched to a gene: 6. The CDR3 runs to 15 residues. Per germline, CDR1 ENHRY and CDR2 SYGVKD.

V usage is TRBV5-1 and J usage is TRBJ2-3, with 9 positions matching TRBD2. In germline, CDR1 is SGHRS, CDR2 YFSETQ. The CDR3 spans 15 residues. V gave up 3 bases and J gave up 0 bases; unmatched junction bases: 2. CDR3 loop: CASSSTSGSTDTQYF. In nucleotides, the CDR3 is TGCGCCAGCAGCTCGACTAGCGGAAGCACAGATACGCAGTATTTT.

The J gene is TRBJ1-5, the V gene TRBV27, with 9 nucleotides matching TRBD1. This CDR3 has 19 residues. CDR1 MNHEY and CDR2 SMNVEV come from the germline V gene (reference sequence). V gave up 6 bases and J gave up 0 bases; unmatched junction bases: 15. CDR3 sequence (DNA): TGTGCCAGCAGCAGAACCTTAACCGGGACAGGGAATAGCAATCAGCCCCAGCATTTT. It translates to CASSRTLTGTGNSNQPQHF.

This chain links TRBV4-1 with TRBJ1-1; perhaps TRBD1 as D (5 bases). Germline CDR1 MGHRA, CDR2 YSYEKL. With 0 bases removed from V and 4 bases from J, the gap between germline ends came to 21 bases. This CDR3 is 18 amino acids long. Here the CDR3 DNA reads TGCGCCAGCAGCCAAGAGCAGGGTGGGTTAAGTTTGGGCACTGAAGCTTTCTTT. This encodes CASSQEQGGLSLGTEAFF.

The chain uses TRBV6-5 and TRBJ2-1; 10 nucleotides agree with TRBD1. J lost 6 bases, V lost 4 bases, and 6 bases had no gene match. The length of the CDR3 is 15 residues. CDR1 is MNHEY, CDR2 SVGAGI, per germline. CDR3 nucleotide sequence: TGTGCCAGCAGTTCCCGGACAGGGGGAGGCAATGAGCAGTTCTTC. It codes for CASSSRTGGGNEQFF.

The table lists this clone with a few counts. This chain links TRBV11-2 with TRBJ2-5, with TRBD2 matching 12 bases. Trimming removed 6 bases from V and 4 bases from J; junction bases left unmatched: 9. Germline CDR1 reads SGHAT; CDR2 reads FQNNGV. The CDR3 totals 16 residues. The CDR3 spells CASRIHGLAGRETQYF. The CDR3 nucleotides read TGTGCCAGCAGAATCCATGGACTAGCGGGAAGAGAGACCCAGTACTTC.

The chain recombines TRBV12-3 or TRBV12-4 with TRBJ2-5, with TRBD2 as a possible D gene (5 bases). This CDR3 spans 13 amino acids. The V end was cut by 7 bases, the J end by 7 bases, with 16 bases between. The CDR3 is CASTLLGKGTQYF. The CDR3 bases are TGTGCCAGCACCCTCCTCGGGAAGGGGACCCAGTACTTC.

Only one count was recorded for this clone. In DNA form, the CDR3 reads TGTGCCACCCGGGACAGTCTTAATGAAAAACTGTTTTTT. Translation: CATRDSLNEKLFF. This chain connects TRBV10-3 to TRBJ1-4, with 7 bases aligning to TRBD1. Germline V gene data show CDR1 as ENHRY and CDR2 as SYGVKD. This CDR3 has 13 residues. After removal of 10 bases from V and 4 bases from J, the junction contained 6 bases not matched to a gene.